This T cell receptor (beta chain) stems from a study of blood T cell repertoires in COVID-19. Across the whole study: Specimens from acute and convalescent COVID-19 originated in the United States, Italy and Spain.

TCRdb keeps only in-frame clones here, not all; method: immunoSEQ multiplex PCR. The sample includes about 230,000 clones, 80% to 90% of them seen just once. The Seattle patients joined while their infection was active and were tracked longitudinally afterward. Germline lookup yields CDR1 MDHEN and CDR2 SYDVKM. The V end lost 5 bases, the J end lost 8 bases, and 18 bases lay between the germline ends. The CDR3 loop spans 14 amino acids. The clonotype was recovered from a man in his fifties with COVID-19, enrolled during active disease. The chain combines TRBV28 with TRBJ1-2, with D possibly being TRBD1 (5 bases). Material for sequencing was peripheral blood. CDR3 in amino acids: CASSVNSGGAGYTF. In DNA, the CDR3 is TGTGCCAGCAGTGTCAATTCCGGGGGAGCCGGCTACACCTTC.